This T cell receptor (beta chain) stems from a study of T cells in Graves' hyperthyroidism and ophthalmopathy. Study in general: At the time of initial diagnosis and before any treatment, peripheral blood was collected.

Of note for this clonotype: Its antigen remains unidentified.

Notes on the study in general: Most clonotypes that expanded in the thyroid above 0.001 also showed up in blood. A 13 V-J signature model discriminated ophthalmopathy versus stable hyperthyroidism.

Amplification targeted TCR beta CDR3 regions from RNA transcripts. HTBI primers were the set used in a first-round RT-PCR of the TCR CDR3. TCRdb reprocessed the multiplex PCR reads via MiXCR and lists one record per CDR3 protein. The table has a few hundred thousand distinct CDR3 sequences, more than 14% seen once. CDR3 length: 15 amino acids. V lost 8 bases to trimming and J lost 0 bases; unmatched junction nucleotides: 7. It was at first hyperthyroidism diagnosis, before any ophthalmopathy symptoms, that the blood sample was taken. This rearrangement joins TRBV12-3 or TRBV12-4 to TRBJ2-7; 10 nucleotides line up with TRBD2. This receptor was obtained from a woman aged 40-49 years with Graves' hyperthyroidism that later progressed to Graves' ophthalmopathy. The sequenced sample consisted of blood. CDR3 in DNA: TGTGCCAGCGGGACTAGCGCGTCACTCTCCTACGAGCAGTACTTC. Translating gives CASGTSASLSYEQYF.